These 2 T cell receptor beta chains originate from one sample sequenced in a study of blood T cells in healthy people across ages. Alongside a J-beta primer mix, a sample-barcoded 5' primer served in a second PCR lasting about 7 to 12 cycles. TCRdb fed the 5' RACE reads into MiXCR, producing one record per CDR3 protein. This sample yields about 600,000 distinct CDR3 sequences, of which roughly 48% are seen a single time; around 25% belongs to the top ten. Sequencing was performed on blood. These receptors were collected from a man older than 75 in good health.

This chain uses TRBV11-1 with TRBJ2-1; D unresolved. V shed 7 bases and J shed 0 bases, with 10 bases lying between them. Germline V CDR1 and CDR2: SGHAT, FQDESV (reference sequence). The CDR3 has 14 residues. CDR3 sequence reads: CASNTKGSYNEQFF. CDR3 in DNA: TGTGCCAGCAACACAAAGGGCTCCTACAATGAGCAGTTCTTC.

There are many counts of this clonotype. This rearrangement joins TRBV6-5 to TRBJ2-1; the match to TRBD2 covers 10 bases. This CDR3 is 17 amino acids long. Germline CDR1 is MNHEY and CDR2 is SVGAGI. J gave up 4 bases and V 5 bases, and 11 bases lay outside the gene matches. In DNA, the CDR3 is TGTGCCAGCAGTCGTACTAGCGGGAAGAGGGCTTACAATGAGCAGTTCTTC. This translates into CASSRTSGKRAYNEQFF.